Following are 29 T cell receptor beta chains from one sample sequenced in a study of neurological immune-mediated disorders (dated by TCRdb to the late 2010s). The method was 5' RACE. TCRdb records Illumina HiSeq 2500 as the sequencer. TCRdb's own reprocessing of the public reads used fastp at Q25 and MiXCR and kept productive beta chains. Each record represents a unique CDR3 protein, reported with the most common genes and DNA among its rows. The sample table contains over 45,000 distinct CDR3 sequences; only one count was recorded for just under 4% of them. Roughly 1.9% of the sample is held by the ten biggest clonotypes. Sequenced input: CD4+ T cells from blood. The receptors derive from a woman in her thirties or forties with multiple sclerosis.

This clonotype was observed many times. The chain recombines TRBV10-3 with TRBJ2-1, with 9 bases aligning to TRBD2. The trim removed 4 bases at V and 7 bases at J, leaving 5 bases unmatched. CDR1 is ENHRY and CDR2 is SYGVKD in the germline V gene. The CDR3 runs to 14 residues. The DNA of the CDR3 is TGTGCCATCAGTGTATCTAGCGGGGCAAATGAGCAGTTCTTC. Translated, it gives CAISVSSGANEQFF.

CDR3 amino acids: CASSPSREGRHPGSNQPQHF. The CDR3, as DNA: TGCGCCAGCAGTCCGAGTCGGGAGGGGCGCCACCCCGGGAGCAATCAGCCCCAGCATTTT. The chain employs TRBV10-1 and TRBJ1-5, with D maybe TRBD1 (5 bases). The CDR3 runs to 20 residues. Looked up from germline, CDR1 is WNHNN and CDR2 is SYGVQD (reference sequence). V was pared by 5 bases and J by 1 base, with 27 bases between.

This clonotype was seen many times. The CDR3 region has the DNA TGCGCCAGCAGCTTGTCTTGGGGCCCGAACACCGGGGAGCTGTTTTTT. Translating gives CASSLSWGPNTGELFF. The chain links TRBV5-1 to TRBJ2-2, with D possibly TRBD1 on 5 matching bases. The CDR3 extends over 16 amino acids. Germline-derived CDR1 and CDR2 are SGHRS and YFSETQ. Trimming shortened V by 1 base and J by 0 bases, and 10 bases separated the two germline ends.

At least ten counts were recorded for this clonotype. V is TRBV4-1 and J is TRBJ1-5; possible D gene TRBD1, 6 bases. The length of the CDR3 is 13 residues. V dropped 0 bases and J dropped 7 bases, with 7 bases sitting between them. Germline V CDR1 and CDR2: MGHRA, YSYEKL. This chain's CDR3 is CASSQDRGQPQHF. As DNA, the CDR3 is TGCGCCAGCAGCCAAGACAGGGGACAGCCCCAGCATTTT.

This chain links TRBV5-1 with TRBJ2-3; TRBD2 aligns across 7 bases. Germline assignment: CDR1 SGHRS and CDR2 YFSETQ. This CDR3 is 14 amino acids long. The ends lost 3 bases at V and 3 bases at J; junction bases unmatched: 4. The CDR3 loop reads CASSSGGPTDTQYF. The CDR3 DNA sequence: TGCGCCAGCAGCTCGGGGGGACCGACAGATACGCAGTATTTT.

This clonotype was seen many times. The chain employs TRBV5-1 and TRBJ2-5, with D maybe TRBD2 (5 bases). The CDR3 runs 14 residues. CDR1 and CDR2 from the germline V gene are SGHRS and YFSETQ. Trimming stripped 4 bases from V and 5 bases from J, with 15 bases between. This chain's CDR3 is CASSTLVAGETQYF. The CDR3 region has the DNA TGCGCCAGCAGCACACTAGTAGCTGGGGAGACCCAGTACTTC.

The chain combines TRBV5-1 with TRBJ1-2; perhaps TRBD1 as D (5 bases). CDR1 is SGHRS and CDR2 is YFSETQ in the germline V gene. V was pared by 0 bases and J by 2 bases, with 11 bases between. The CDR3 has 15 amino acids. This CDR3 reads CASSLALDNNYGYTF. DNA of the CDR3: TGCGCCAGCAGCTTGGCCCTGGACAACAACTATGGCTACACCTTC.

For this clonotype: One end of the junction fails to match germline, which may point to a read error. The chain recombines TRBV5-1 with TRBJ2-2, with 8 positions matching TRBD1. Germline assignment: CDR1 SGHRS and CDR2 YFSETQ. This CDR3 region has 16 residues. For the CDR3, the DNA is TGCACCAGCAGCCAACCGACAGGGGTCGGCACCGGGGAGCTGTTTTTT. Amino acid sequence: CTSSQPTGVGTGELFF.

This clonotype has at least ten counts. The V and J genes are TRBV20-1 and TRBJ2-7; D gene unclear. From germline, CDR1 is DFQATT and CDR2 SNEGSKA (reference sequence). V lost 4 bases to trimming and J lost 3 bases, with 7 bases between them. The CDR3 consists of 11 residues. The CDR3 DNA sequence: TGCAGTGCTAAACAGAACTACGAGCAGTACTTC. Protein sequence: CSAKQNYEQYF.

This clonotype appeared many times. The rearrangement uses TRBV7-2 and TRBJ2-7, with TRBD2 matching 8 bases. Germline values: CDR1 SGHTA, CDR2 FQGNSA. Trimming cost V 4 bases and J 2 bases; bases outside gene matches: 10. CDR3 length equals 16 residues. The CDR3 is CASSSRAGGPTYEQYF. CDR3 bases: TGTGCCAGCAGCTCGCGGGCGGGGGGCCCTACCTACGAGCAGTACTTC. Full variable domain (missing parts from reference TRBV7-2 and TRBJ2-7): GAGVSQSPSNKVTEKGKDVELRCDPISGHTALYWYRQSLGQGLEFLIYFQGNSAPDKSGLPSDRFSAERTGGSVSTLTIQRTQQEDSAVYLCASSSRAGGPTYEQYFGPGTRLTVT.

In this sample, this clonotype turned up many times. The chain combines TRBV5-1 with TRBJ2-3; 7 positions match TRBD1. Germline CDR1 and CDR2: SGHRS and YFSETQ. J lost 4 bases, V lost 2 bases, and 7 bases had no gene match. The CDR3 contains 15 residues. CDR3 DNA: TGCGCCAGCAGCTTTACCCAGGGACAGTCAGATACGCAGTATTTT. It specifies CASSFTQGQSDTQYF.

In this sample, this clonotype turned up many times. This chain links TRBV27 with TRBJ2-2; D is unclear. This CDR3 comprises 17 residues. Germline V gives CDR1 MNHEY, CDR2 SMNVEV (reference sequence). Trimming shortened V by 0 bases and J by 4 bases, and 15 bases separated the two germline ends. The CDR3, as DNA: TGTGCCAGCAGTTTATCGGTGGGATATGATGGCACCGGGGAGCTGTTTTTT. Its translation: CASSLSVGYDGTGELFF.

Ten or more counts support this clonotype. CDR3 loop: CASSLWGGGETQYF. CDR3 DNA: TGCGCCAGCAGCTTGTGGGGGGGCGGCGAGACCCAGTACTTC. The rearrangement joins TRBV5-1 to TRBJ2-5; D perhaps matches TRBD2 (7 bases). The V and J ends lost 1 base and 5 bases respectively, with 12 bases between them. The CDR3 totals 14 residues. CDR1 is SGHRS, CDR2 YFSETQ, per germline.

The sample holds many counts of this clonotype. The chain joins TRBV7-3 to TRBJ2-1; unclear D gene. The CDR3 extends over 15 amino acids. Germline assignment: CDR1 SGHTA and CDR2 FQGTGA. Between the trimmed V and J ends, which lost 0 bases and 0 bases, there was a span of 6 bases. The CDR3 sequence: CASSLTSSSYNEQFF. Here the CDR3 DNA reads TGTGCCAGCAGCTTAACAAGCAGCTCCTACAATGAGCAGTTCTTC.

This clonotype came up many times. This rearrangement joins TRBV5-1 to TRBJ2-7, with 7 bases fitting TRBD1. CDR1 is SGHRS, CDR2 YFSETQ, per germline. CDR3 length: 15 amino acids. The junction had 9 bases not matched to a gene; V was cut back by 4 bases and J by 2 bases. The CDR3 loop reads CASSVGEGATYEQYF. The CDR3 coding sequence is TGCGCCAGCAGCGTTGGAGAGGGGGCCACCTACGAGCAGTACTTC.

This clonotype appeared many times. The V gene is TRBV7-2, the J gene TRBJ2-3; a possible D gene is TRBD1 (5 bases). Germline assignment: CDR1 SGHTA and CDR2 FQGNSA. Trimming removed 3 bases from V and 0 bases from J, with 16 bases in between. There are 17 residues in the CDR3. The CDR3 sequence: CASSLWGTASSTDTQYF. The CDR3 DNA sequence: TGTGCCAGCAGCTTGTGGGGCACCGCCTCTAGCACAGATACGCAGTATTTT.

This clonotype was counted at least ten times. The chain carries TRBV2 and TRBJ2-1; perhaps TRBD1 as D (6 bases). The CDR3 totals 14 residues. The V and J ends lost 4 bases and 2 bases respectively, with 9 bases between them. Per the germline V gene, CDR1 is SNHLY and CDR2 is FYNNEI. The CDR3 region has the DNA TGTGCCAGCAGTGGCAGGGGAACCTACAATGAGCAGTTCTTC. Protein product: CASSGRGTYNEQFF. Filled out from reference TRBV2 and TRBJ2-1, the complete variable domain reads EPEVTQTPSHQVTQMGQEVILRCVPISNHLYFYWYRQILGQKVEFLVSFYNNEISEKSEIFDDQFSVERPDGSNFTLKIRSTKLEDSAMYFCASSGRGTYNEQFFGPGTRLTVL.

This clonotype was counted ten times or more. This chain joins TRBV7-9 and TRBJ1-2, with 9 bases fitting TRBD1. Per germline, CDR1 SEHNR and CDR2 FQNEAQ (reference sequence). CDR3 length: 14 residues. With 2 bases clipped from V and 3 bases from J, the junction kept 1 base outside the gene matches. CDR3 DNA sequence: TGTGCCAGCAGCTTAACAGGGGGCGACTATGGCTACACCTTC. The encoded protein is CASSLTGGDYGYTF.

This clonotype was seen repeatedly, ten times or more. The chain uses TRBV6-5 and TRBJ1-4; D gene unclear. The germline gives CDR1 MNHEY, CDR2 SVGAGI. The CDR3 runs 15 residues. V lost 4 bases, J lost 0 bases, and 9 bases lay in between. As DNA, the CDR3 is TGTGCCAGCAGTTTCAGCGGCGCAACTAATGAAAAACTGTTTTTT. It is translated as CASSFSGATNEKLFF.

This clonotype was seen many times. The chain employs TRBV12-3 or TRBV12-4 and TRBJ1-2, with D perhaps TRBD1 (5 bases). This CDR3 spans 15 amino acids. The germline V and J ends were trimmed by 0 bases and 0 bases, with 8 bases remaining between them. The CDR3 nucleotides are TGTGCCAGCAGTTTAGCGGTAGGGGCTAACTATGGCTACACCTTC. Translation gives CASSLAVGANYGYTF.

The table lists this clonotype with many counts. This chain links TRBV7-2 with TRBJ1-3; D is perhaps TRBD1 (6 bases). Germline-derived CDR1 and CDR2 are SGHTA and FQGNSA. Trimming cost V 5 bases and J 0 bases, with 20 bases left between them. There are 18 residues in the CDR3. The CDR3 sequence: CASSKSPRTASSGNTIYF. The CDR3 DNA reads TGTGCCAGCAGCAAATCCCCCCGGACAGCGAGCTCTGGAAACACCATATATTTT.

This clonotype was seen ten or more times. V gene TRBV5-5 combines with J gene TRBJ1-6; the match to TRBD1 covers 11 bases. Germline CDR1 and CDR2: SGHKS and YYEKEE (reference sequence). This CDR3 has 16 residues. The V gene end was trimmed by 4 bases and the J gene end by 5 bases; junction bases not matched to a gene: 5. CDR3 region: CASSTGTGGNNSPLHF. The CDR3 DNA is TGTGCCAGCAGCACCGGGACAGGGGGTAATAATTCACCCCTCCACTTT.

This clonotype was recorded at least ten times. The J gene is TRBJ1-2, the V gene TRBV2, with D perhaps matching TRBD1 (5 bases). V was cut by 0 bases and J by 10 bases, with 12 bases left in between. CDR1 is SNHLY and CDR2 is FYNNEI in the germline V gene. The CDR3 length is 13 residues. For the CDR3, the DNA is TGTGCCAGCAGTGAAGCGTTCGTCAGGGCCTACACCTTC. Translation gives CASSEAFVRAYTF.

This clonotype came up many times. The chain carries TRBV6-6 and TRBJ2-5; 13 bases line up with TRBD2. The CDR3 has 17 amino acids. With 6 bases clipped from V and 1 base from J, the junction kept 8 bases outside the gene matches. Germline lookup yields CDR1 MNHNY and CDR2 SVGAGI (reference sequence). The CDR3 region is CASSARRTSGGQETQYF. CDR3 in DNA: TGTGCCAGCAGCGCACGCCGGACTAGCGGGGGCCAAGAGACCCAGTACTTC.

This clonotype was detected many times. The chain couples TRBV7-2 to TRBJ2-1, with D possibly matching TRBD2 (7 bases). V was cut by 5 bases and J by 8 bases, with 25 bases left in between. Germline CDR1 SGHTA, CDR2 FQGNSA. CDR3 length: 17 amino acids. Here the CDR3 DNA reads TGTGCCAGCAGCCCCCTCCTAGGAGGGGGGGTACGTCATGAGCAGTTCTTC. Encoded protein: CASSPLLGGGVRHEQFF.

This clonotype was counted ten times or more. V gene TRBV5-1 combines with J gene TRBJ1-2, with a possible D match to TRBD1 (5 bases). V was trimmed by 2 bases and J by 8 bases, leaving 10 bases between them. In germline, CDR1 is SGHRS, CDR2 YFSETQ. The CDR3 totals 12 residues. The CDR3 region is CASSFGDVGYTF. DNA of the CDR3: TGCGCCAGCAGCTTTGGGGACGTCGGCTACACCTTC.

This clonotype came up many times. J is TRBJ2-1 and V is TRBV29-1; either TRBD1 or TRBD2 may fit D (6 bases each). Germline V gene sequence: CDR1 SQVTM, CDR2 ANQGSEA. V shed 2 bases and J shed 14 bases, with 25 bases lying between them. The length of the CDR3 is 15 residues. The CDR3, as DNA: TGCAGCGTTGAATTTCGGATGGCGCGGGACAACCGGGAGTTCTTC. Its protein product is CSVEFRMARDNREFF.

This clonotype was recorded at least ten times. The rearrangement joins TRBV12-3 or TRBV12-4 to TRBJ2-6; D might be TRBD1 (5 bases). Trimming stripped 2 bases from V and 2 bases from J, with 13 bases between. CDR3 length equals 17 residues. CDR3: CASSLWQGGPGANVLTF. CDR3 in DNA: TGTGCCAGCAGTTTATGGCAGGGTGGGCCTGGGGCCAACGTCCTGACTTTC.

This clonotype was found many times. The chain combines TRBV5-6 with TRBJ2-7; D unresolved. The CDR3 has 14 amino acids. Germline V gene sequence: CDR1 SGHDT, CDR2 YYEEEE. The V gene lost 5 bases and the J gene lost 2 bases, with 14 bases spanning the gap. This CDR3 is CASRRSLEPYEQYF. The CDR3 bases are TGTGCCAGCAGGCGGAGCCTGGAACCCTACGAGCAGTACTTC.